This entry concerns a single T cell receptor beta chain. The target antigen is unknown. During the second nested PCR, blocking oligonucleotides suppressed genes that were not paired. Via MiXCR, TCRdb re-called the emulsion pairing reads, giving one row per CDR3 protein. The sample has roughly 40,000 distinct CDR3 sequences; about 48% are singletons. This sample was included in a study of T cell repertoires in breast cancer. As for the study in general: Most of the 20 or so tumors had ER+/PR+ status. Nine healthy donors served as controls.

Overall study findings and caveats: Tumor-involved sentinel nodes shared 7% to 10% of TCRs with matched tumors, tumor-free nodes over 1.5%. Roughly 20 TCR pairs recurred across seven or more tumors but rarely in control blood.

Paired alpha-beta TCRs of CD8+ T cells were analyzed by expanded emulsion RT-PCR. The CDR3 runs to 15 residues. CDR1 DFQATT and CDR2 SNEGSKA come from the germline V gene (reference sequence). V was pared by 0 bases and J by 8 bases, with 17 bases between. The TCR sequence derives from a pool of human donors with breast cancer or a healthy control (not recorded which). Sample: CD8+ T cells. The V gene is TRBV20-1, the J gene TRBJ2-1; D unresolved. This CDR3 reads CSARERLSMVHEQFF. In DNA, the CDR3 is TGCAGTGCTAGAGAAAGGCTCTCGATGGTGCATGAGCAGTTCTTC.